The entry below describes one T cell receptor (beta chain). Most PBMC samples had approximately 440 ng input DNA in six replicates. Assay: immunoSEQ multiplex PCR; the TCRdb copy retains only in-frame clones and omits some. The table shows 15,000 to 20,000 clones, with 50% to 75% occurring only once. Germline V gives CDR1 SGDLS, CDR2 YYNGEE. This CDR3 spans 14 amino acids. Trimming pared 0 bases from V and 1 base from J, leaving 7 bases between. This sample was included in a study of neoadjuvant anti-PD-1 for oral cavity cancer. This clonotype was obtained from a person aged 35 to 85 with oral cavity squamous cell carcinoma. The input for sequencing was PBMCs, taken before nivolumab (anti-PD-1) treatment. The chain carries TRBV9 and TRBJ1-1; D is unresolved. The CDR3 DNA is TGTGCCAGCAGCGTAGAGTGGGGGAACACTGAAGCTTTCTTT. Translation gives CASSVEWGNTEAFF.